This T cell receptor (beta chain) comes out of a study of blood T cells in healthy people across ages. On the study more broadly: Template-switching capture recovered about one barcoded beta molecule per two T cells.

A second PCR of about 7 to 12 cycles used a sample-barcoded 5' primer and a J-beta primer mix. A template-switch adaptor that had 12 random nucleotides put a tag on each cDNA molecule. TCRdb fed the 5' RACE reads into MiXCR, producing one record per CDR3 protein. The sample consists of 760,000 or so distinct CDR3 sequences, around a quarter of them appearing once. The germline gives CDR1 SEHNR, CDR2 FQNEAQ (reference sequence). The CDR3 has 12 amino acids. This clonotype was picked up a small number of times. The junction departs from the called germline gene at one end, perhaps through a read error. These data were likewise used in another study, on T cells of mothers and their children. As reported in that work: The donor cohort consisted of a few healthy Caucasian mothers and their six children. Every microgram of extracted RNA entered cDNA synthesis, around 1.5 ug per 15 ul.

Sequences were obtained from blood. The V gene is TRBV7-9, the J gene TRBJ2-5; D call uncertain. The receptor comes from a boy under 18 in good health. CDR3 coding DNA: TGTGCCAGCAGCTTTCGGCAAGAGGCCCAGTACTTC. Translating gives CASSFRQEAQYF. Looking up the rest from reference TRBV7-9 and TRBJ2-5 gives the full variable domain: DTGVSQNPRHKITKRGQNVTFRCDPISEHNRLYWYRQTLGQGPEFLTYFQNEAQLEKSRLLSDRFSAERPKGSFSTLEIQRTEQGDSAMYLCASSFRQEAQYFGPGTRLLVL.